This T cell receptor (beta chain) was documented in a study of T cell responses to AZD1222 COVID-19 vaccine. The study, taken as a whole, reports: Close to half of all spike-specific TCRs reportedly target regions of the variants that are unmutated. Baseline antibody screening turned up just 6 or 7 seropositive AZD1222 recipients. Across the whole spike, CD4 TCRs peaked at regions 160-218 and 743-854.

Trimming cost V 7 bases and J 7 bases; bases outside gene matches: 15. The germline V gene has CDR1 MNHEY and CDR2 SVGAGI. The CDR3 consists of 15 residues. A word on this clone: The antigen is undetermined.

Generated by immunoSEQ multiplex PCR, the TCRdb table keeps only in-frame clones and is missing some. The sample lists around 71,000 clones, roughly 80% occurring once. Investigators merged groups given second doses at roughly 4 or roughly 12 weeks. The sample consisted of peripheral blood, taken 28 days after the second AZD1222 dose. The receptor's source is an adult who received the AZD1222 COVID-19 vaccine. The genes are TRBV6-5 and TRBJ1-1; 7 bases map to TRBD1. The CDR3 DNA follows: TGTGCCAGCACTACTACAGGGGCGGTTTGGGGTGAAGCTTTCTTT. It codes for CASTTTGAVWGEAFF.